This note documents a single T cell receptor beta chain sequence. These data are taken from a study of blood T cell repertoires in COVID-19. About the research overall: Acute-phase and convalescent COVID-19 samples originated in the United States, Italy and Spain. T cells, B-cell-depleted T cells, or PBMCs supplied cDNA or gDNA.

Trimming took 1 base from V and 5 from J, leaving 16 bases between them. Germline-derived CDR1 and CDR2 are LGHNA and YNFKEQ. CDR3 size: 16 residues. Study processing details: By means of reference gene primer amplification, nucleated cell counts were estimated. The protocol was immunoSEQ multiplex PCR, while the TCRdb copy is restricted to in-frame clones and leaves out a portion. Clonal size and the V and J genes are those of that table, whereas D and trimming came from the DNA. Here the sample spans about 230,000 clones, about nine tenths being singletons. Seattle patients were enrolled while actively infected and followed longitudinally.

J is TRBJ2-3 and V is TRBV4-2; a weak D match, TRBD2 (7 bases). The source of this sequence is a middle-aged man with COVID-19, enrolled during active disease. Input material: peripheral blood. CDR3 amino acids: CASSQVGGGPGDTQYF. The CDR3 DNA reads as TGTGCCAGCAGCCAAGTAGGGGGGGGGCCGGGAGATACGCAGTATTTT.